This record concerns one T cell receptor (beta chain) sequence. Its antigen is not known. The junction shows a germline mismatch at one end, possibly a read error. Germline CDR1 is MNHEY and CDR2 is SVGAGI. This CDR3 is built from 13 residues. The sample comes from a study of shared clonotypes between healthy human individuals. Findings of the study overall: The expectation was that sequencing depth would affect clonotype sharing among donors.

Deep was the level used in running the assay. Every unsorted PBMC PCR replicate was loaded with about 300 ng DNA, tens of thousands of T cell genomes. Original processing methods: Because ImmunoSEQ provided only junction sequences with no quality scores, the filtering differed. Produced via immunoSEQ multiplex PCR; TCRdb's table is partial and in-frame only. V and J calls and clone size follow that table, whereas D and trimming were derived from the DNA. The sample yields hundreds of thousands of clones, 70% to 80% seen once. The sequenced sample was PBMCs. This clonotype was sampled from a woman aged 40 to 50 in good health. Some clones in this sample may be carry-over from other donors' samples. The V and J genes are TRBV6-5 and TRBJ1-2; 10 nucleotides align to TRBD1. CDR3 sequence (DNA): TGTGCCATCAGTGAGTCGGGACAGGGGGGCTACACCTTC. This encodes CAISESGQGGYTF.